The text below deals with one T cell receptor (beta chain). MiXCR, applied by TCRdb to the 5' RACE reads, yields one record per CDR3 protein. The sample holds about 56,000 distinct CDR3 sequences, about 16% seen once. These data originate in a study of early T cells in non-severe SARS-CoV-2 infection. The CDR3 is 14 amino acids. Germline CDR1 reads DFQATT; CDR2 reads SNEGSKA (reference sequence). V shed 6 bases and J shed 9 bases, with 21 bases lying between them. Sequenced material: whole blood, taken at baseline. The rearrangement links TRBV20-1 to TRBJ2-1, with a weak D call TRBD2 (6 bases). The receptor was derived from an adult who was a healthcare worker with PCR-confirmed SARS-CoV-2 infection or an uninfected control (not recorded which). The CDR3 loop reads CSAMGTPGSTEQFF. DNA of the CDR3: TGCAGTGCCATGGGGACTCCCGGCTCCACTGAGCAGTTCTTC.